Following are 11 T cell receptor beta chains from one sample sequenced in a study of cytomegalovirus exposure and HLA in healthy donors. Clones were read by immunoSEQ multiplex PCR, and TCRdb kept only the in-frame ones, dropping some. This sample carries fewer than 250,000 clones, 86% of them seen once, and the ten largest clones take more than 1.1%. The source material was PBMCs. These receptors all stem from a woman younger than 30 in good health and CMV-seronegative.

The chain couples TRBV2 to TRBJ1-1; D call uncertain. The CDR3 consists of 13 residues. Germline V lookup: CDR1 SNHLY, CDR2 FYNNEI. V dropped 4 bases and J dropped 7 bases, with 13 bases sitting between them. The CDR3 loop reads CASSGAPSGEAFF. The DNA for the CDR3 is TGTGCCAGCAGTGGAGCTCCCAGTGGTGAAGCTTTCTTT. The full variable domain, with the rest looked up from reference TRBV2 and TRBJ1-1, is EPEVTQTPSHQVTQMGQEVILRCVPISNHLYFYWYRQILGQKVEFLVSFYNNEISEKSEIFDDQFSVERPDGSNFTLKIRSTKLEDSAMYFCASSGAPSGEAFFGQGTRLTVV.

This rearrangement joins TRBV4-1 to TRBJ1-2; tentatively, D is TRBD1 (6 bases). Germline values: CDR1 MGHRA, CDR2 YSYEKL. The CDR3 extends over 17 amino acids. Deletions cut 0 bases from V and 2 bases from J, with 16 bases between. The CDR3 coding sequence is TGCGCCAGCAGCCAAGAGGGCCCAGGGACACCCAACTATGGCTACACCTTC. Amino acids: CASSQEGPGTPNYGYTF.

This clone has only one observation. The gene calls are TRBV6-5 and TRBJ1-1; D is possibly TRBD1 (5 bases). CDR1 MNHEY and CDR2 SVGAGI come from the germline V gene. V lost 8 bases and J 1 base, leaving 14 bases between the germline ends. The CDR3 is 14 residues long. The CDR3 DNA is TGTGCCAGCGGTCGGACATCCTCGAACACTGAAGCTTTCTTT. This translates into CASGRTSSNTEAFF.

This clone was recorded only once. This sequence joins TRBV27 and TRBJ2-2, with D possibly TRBD1 on 5 matching bases. With 4 bases removed from V and 5 bases from J, the gap between germline ends came to 8 bases. Looked up from germline, CDR1 is MNHEY and CDR2 is SMNVEV (reference sequence). This CDR3 has 13 residues. The CDR3 loop is CASSSTETGELFF. The CDR3 DNA is TGTGCCAGCAGTTCGACAGAAACCGGGGAGCTGTTTTTT.

The genes are TRBV5-1 and TRBJ1-4; TRBD1 matches 10 bases. CDR1 is SGHRS, CDR2 YFSETQ, per germline. Trimming removed 5 bases from V and 10 bases from J; junction bases left unmatched: 17. This CDR3 has 17 amino acids. The CDR3 region has the DNA TGCGCCAGCAGTCGGAGGGGGACAGGGGAGATTGAGGGAAAACTGTTTTTT. This translates into CASSRRGTGEIEGKLFF.

This chain connects TRBV18 to TRBJ2-1; 12 positions agree with TRBD1. Germline V gene sequence: CDR1 KGHSH, CDR2 LQKENI. Trimming cost V 6 bases and J 9 bases; bases outside gene matches: 12. The CDR3 length is 16 residues. The CDR3 DNA sequence: TGTGCCAGCTCCCCAAAGAGGGACAGGGGGCAAGGTGAGCAGTTCTTC. It encodes CASSPKRDRGQGEQFF.

The gene calls are TRBV5-1 and TRBJ2-2, with 10 bases fitting TRBD1. CDR3 length: 15 amino acids. The V and J ends lost 3 bases and 7 bases, in that order; junction bases with no gene match: 6. CDR1 and CDR2 (germline): SGHRS, YFSETQ. The CDR3 region is CASSSGTGVFGELFF. The CDR3 DNA reads as TGCGCCAGCAGCTCCGGGACAGGGGTTTTCGGGGAGCTGTTTTTT.

The J gene is TRBJ2-1, the V gene TRBV6-1; 7 bases agree with TRBD1. CDR3 length equals 14 residues. CDR1 MNHNS and CDR2 SASEGT come from the germline V gene. Germline trimming cut 8 bases from V and 2 bases from J; bases unmatched to any gene: 6. Written as DNA, the CDR3 is TGTGCCAGCGTCCGGGACAGCACCTACAATGAGCAGTTCTTC. This translates into CASVRDSTYNEQFF.

The chain uses TRBV30 and TRBJ2-3; 11 bases are a match to TRBD2. The CDR3 is made up of 15 amino acids. Germline CDR1 and CDR2: GTSNPN and SVGIG (reference sequence). With 0 bases clipped from V and 3 bases from J, the junction kept 2 bases outside the gene matches. The CDR3 coding sequence is TGTGCCTGGAGTGTACTAGCGGGGGTTACAGATACGCAGTATTTT. The encoded protein is CAWSVLAGVTDTQYF.

This clone was recorded once. The rearrangement uses TRBV12-5 and TRBJ2-2; D might be TRBD1 (6 bases). This CDR3 is built from 16 residues. Germline loops: CDR1 LGHNT, CDR2 FRNRAP. V was shortened by 3 bases and J by 1 base, with 12 bases between the two germline ends. The CDR3 bases are TGTGCTAGTGGTTTTACGGACAGCCTGAACACCGGGGAGCTGTTTTTT. Translating gives CASGFTDSLNTGELFF.

The chain couples TRBV25-1 to TRBJ2-1; no reliable D call. Germline loops: CDR1 MGHDK, CDR2 SYGVNS. Deletions cut 2 bases from V and 1 base from J, with 9 bases between. CDR3 length equals 15 residues. CDR3 sequence reads: CASSEVRYSYNEQFF. CDR3 bases: TGTGCCAGCAGTGAAGTCCGGTATTCCTACAATGAGCAGTTCTTC.